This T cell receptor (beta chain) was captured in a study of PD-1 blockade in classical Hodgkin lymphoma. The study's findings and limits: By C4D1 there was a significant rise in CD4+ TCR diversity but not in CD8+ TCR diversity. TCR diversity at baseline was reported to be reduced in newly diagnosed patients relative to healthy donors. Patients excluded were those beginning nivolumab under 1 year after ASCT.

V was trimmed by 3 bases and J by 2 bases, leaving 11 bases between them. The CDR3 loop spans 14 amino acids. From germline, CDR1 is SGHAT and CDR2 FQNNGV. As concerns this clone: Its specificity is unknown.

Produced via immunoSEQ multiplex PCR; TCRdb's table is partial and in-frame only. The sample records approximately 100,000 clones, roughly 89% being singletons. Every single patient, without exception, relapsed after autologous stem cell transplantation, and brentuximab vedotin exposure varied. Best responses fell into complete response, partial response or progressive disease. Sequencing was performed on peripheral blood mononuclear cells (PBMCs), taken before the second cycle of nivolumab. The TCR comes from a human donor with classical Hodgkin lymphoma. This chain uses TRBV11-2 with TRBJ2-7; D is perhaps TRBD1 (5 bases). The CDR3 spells CASSFEGAAYEQYF. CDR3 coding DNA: TGTGCCAGCAGCTTTGAAGGGGCAGCCTACGAGCAGTACTTC.